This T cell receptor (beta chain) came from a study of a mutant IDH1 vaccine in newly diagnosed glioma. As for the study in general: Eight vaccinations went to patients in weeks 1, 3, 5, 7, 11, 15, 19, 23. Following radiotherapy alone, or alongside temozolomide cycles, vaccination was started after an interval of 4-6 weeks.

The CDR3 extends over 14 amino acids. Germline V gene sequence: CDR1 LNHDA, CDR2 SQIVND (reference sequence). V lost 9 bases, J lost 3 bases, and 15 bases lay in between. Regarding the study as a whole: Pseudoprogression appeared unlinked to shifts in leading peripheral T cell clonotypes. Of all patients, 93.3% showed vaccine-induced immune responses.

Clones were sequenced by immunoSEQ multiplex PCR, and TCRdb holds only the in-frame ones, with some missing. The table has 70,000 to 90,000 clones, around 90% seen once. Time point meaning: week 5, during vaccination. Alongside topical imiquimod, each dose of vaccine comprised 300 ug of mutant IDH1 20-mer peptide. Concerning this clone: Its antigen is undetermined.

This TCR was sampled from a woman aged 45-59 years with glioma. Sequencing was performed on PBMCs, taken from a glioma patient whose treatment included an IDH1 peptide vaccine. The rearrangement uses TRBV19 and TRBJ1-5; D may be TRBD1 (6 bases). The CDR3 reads CASSEQGLNQPQHF. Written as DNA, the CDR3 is TGTGCCAGCTCCGAACAGGGTCTCAATCAGCCCCAGCATTTT. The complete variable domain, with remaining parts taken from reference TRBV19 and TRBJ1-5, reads DGGITQSPKYLFRKEGQNVTLSCEQNLNHDAMYWYRQDPGQGLRLIYYSQIVNDFQKGDIAEGYSVSREKKESFPLTVTSAQKNPTAFYLCASSEQGLNQPQHFGDGTRLSIL.